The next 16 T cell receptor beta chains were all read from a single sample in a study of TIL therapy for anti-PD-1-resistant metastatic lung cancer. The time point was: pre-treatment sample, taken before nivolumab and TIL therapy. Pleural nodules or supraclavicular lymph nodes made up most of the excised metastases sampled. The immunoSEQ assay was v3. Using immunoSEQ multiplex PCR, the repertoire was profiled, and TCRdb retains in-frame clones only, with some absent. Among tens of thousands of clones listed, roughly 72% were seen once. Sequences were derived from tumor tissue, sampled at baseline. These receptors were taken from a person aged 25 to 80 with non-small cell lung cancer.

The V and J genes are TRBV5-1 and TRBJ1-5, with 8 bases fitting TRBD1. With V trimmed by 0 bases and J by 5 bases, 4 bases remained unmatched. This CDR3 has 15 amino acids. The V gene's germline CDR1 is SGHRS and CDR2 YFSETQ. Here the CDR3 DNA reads TGCGCCAGCAGCTTGGGTGGACAGGGACATCAGCCCCAGCATTTT. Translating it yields CASSLGGQGHQPQHF.

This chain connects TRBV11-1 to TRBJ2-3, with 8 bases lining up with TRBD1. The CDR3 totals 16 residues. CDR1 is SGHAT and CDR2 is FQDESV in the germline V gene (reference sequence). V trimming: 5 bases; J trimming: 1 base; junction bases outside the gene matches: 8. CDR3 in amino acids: CASSGRQGRGTDTQYF. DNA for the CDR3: TGTGCCAGCAGCGGAAGACAGGGGCGAGGCACAGATACGCAGTATTTT.

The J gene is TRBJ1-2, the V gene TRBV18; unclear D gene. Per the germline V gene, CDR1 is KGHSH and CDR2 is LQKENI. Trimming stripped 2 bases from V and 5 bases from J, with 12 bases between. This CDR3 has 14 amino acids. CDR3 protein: CASSPGAAAYGYTF. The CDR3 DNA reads TGTGCCAGCTCACCAGGTGCAGCAGCTTATGGCTACACCTTC.

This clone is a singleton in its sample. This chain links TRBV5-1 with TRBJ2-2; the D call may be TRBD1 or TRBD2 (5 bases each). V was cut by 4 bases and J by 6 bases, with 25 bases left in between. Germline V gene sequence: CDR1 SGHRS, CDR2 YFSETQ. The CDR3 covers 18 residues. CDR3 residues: CASSQSLQMGVKAGELFF. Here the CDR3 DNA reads TGCGCCAGCAGCCAATCCCTTCAAATGGGGGTTAAAGCCGGGGAGCTGTTTTTT. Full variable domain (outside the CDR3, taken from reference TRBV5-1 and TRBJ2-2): KAGVTQTPRYLIKTRGQQVTLSCSPISGHRSVSWYQQTPGQGLQFLFEYFSETQRNKGNFPGRFSGRQFSNSRSEMNVSTLELGDSALYLCASSQSLQMGVKAGELFFGEGSRLTVL.

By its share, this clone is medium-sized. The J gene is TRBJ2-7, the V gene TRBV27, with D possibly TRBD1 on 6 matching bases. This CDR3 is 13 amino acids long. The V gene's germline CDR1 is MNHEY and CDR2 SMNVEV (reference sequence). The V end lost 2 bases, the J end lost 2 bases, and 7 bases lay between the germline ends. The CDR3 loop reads CASSLNRAYEQYF. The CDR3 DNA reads TGTGCCAGCAGTTTAAACAGGGCCTACGAGCAGTACTTC.

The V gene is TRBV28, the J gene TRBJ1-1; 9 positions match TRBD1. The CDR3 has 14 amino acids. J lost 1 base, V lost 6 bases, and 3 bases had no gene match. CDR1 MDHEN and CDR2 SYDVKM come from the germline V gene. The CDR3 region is CASSLDRGNTEAFF. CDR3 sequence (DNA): TGTGCCAGCAGCTTGGACAGGGGGAACACTGAAGCTTTCTTT.

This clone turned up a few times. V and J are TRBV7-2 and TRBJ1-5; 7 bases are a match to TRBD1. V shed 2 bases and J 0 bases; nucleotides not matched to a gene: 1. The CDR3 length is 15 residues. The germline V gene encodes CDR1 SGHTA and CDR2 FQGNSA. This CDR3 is CASSLQGDSNQPQHF. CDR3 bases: TGTGCCAGCAGCTTACAGGGGGATAGCAATCAGCCCCAGCATTTT.

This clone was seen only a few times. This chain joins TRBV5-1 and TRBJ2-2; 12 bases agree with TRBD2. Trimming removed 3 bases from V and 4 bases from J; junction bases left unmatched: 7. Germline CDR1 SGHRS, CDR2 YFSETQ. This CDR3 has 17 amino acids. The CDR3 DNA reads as TGCGCCAGCAGCTCCCAACGACTAGCGGGGGTCACCGGGGAGCTGTTTTTT. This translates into CASSSQRLAGVTGELFF.

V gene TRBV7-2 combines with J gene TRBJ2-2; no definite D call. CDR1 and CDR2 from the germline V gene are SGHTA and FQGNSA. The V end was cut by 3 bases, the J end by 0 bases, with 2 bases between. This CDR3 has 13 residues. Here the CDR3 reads CASSFTNTGELFF. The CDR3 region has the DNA TGTGCCAGCAGCTTCACGAACACCGGGGAGCTGTTTTTT.

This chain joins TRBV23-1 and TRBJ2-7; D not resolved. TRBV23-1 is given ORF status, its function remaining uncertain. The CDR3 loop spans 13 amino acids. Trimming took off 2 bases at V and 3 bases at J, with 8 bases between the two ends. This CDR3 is CASSQPARYEQYF. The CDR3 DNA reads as TGCGCCAGCAGTCAACCGGCGCGCTACGAGCAGTACTTC.

The CDR3 spells CASSETRGGQPQHF. The CDR3 coding sequence is TGTGCCAGCAGCGAAACCCGAGGGGGTCAGCCCCAGCATTTT. This chain links TRBV7-8 with TRBJ1-5; tentatively, D is TRBD1 (6 bases). V lost 5 bases and J lost 6, with 14 bases in between. The CDR3 loop spans 14 amino acids. Germline V gene data show CDR1 as SGHVS and CDR2 as FQNEAQ.

This CDR3 reads CASSRPGTDMNTEAFF. In nucleotides, the CDR3 is TGCGCCAGCAGCCGGCCAGGGACTGACATGAACACTGAAGCTTTCTTT. V is TRBV5-1 and J is TRBJ1-1, with a tentative D call TRBD1 (5 bases). Trimming removed 4 bases from V and 0 bases from J, with 16 bases in between. Germline CDR1 SGHRS, CDR2 YFSETQ. The CDR3 runs to 16 residues. The full variable domain, completed using reference TRBV5-1 and TRBJ1-1, is KAGVTQTPRYLIKTRGQQVTLSCSPISGHRSVSWYQQTPGQGLQFLFEYFSETQRNKGNFPGRFSGRQFSNSRSEMNVSTLELGDSALYLCASSRPGTDMNTEAFFGQGTRLTVV.

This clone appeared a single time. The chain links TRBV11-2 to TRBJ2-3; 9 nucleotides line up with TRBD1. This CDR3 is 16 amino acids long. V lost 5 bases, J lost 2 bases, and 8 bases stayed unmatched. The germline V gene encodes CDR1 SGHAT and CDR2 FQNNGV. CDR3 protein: CASSQGTQGATDTQYF. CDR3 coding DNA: TGTGCCAGCAGCCAAGGGACACAGGGGGCCACAGATACGCAGTATTTT.

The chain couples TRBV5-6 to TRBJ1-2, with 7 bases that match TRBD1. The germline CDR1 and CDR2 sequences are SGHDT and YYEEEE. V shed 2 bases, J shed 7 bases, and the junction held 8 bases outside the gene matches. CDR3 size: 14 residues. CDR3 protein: CASSFGEGAGGYTF. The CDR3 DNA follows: TGTGCCAGCAGCTTCGGTGAGGGGGCGGGTGGCTACACCTTC.

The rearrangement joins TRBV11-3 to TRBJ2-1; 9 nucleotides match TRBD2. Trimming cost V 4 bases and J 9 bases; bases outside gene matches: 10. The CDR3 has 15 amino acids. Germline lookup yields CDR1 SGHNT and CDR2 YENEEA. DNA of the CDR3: TGTGCCAGCAGCTCTTCAGCGGGGGGAGTTGGTGAGCAGTTCTTC. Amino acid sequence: CASSSSAGGVGEQFF.

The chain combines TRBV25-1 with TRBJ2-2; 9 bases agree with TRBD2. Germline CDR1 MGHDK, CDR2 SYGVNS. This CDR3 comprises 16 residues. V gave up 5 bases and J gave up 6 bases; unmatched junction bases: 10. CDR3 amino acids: CASSTPSGTSPGELFF. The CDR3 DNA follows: TGTGCCAGCAGTACCCCCTCCGGGACTAGCCCCGGGGAGCTGTTTTTT.